The 18 T cell receptor beta chains listed next were all sequenced from one sample in a study of sequential checkpoint blockade in melanoma. Sequenced by immunoSEQ multiplex PCR; TCRdb stores in-frame clones only, minus some. The sample has 15,000 to 20,000 clones, under 75% seen once; the top ten hold 18%. Treatment indicated: randomized to nivolumab then ipilimumab (arm A) or the reverse (arm B). The sequencing used CD8+ T cells sorted from blood (inferred from file names), collected from a patient given nivolumab and ipilimumab in sequence. The receptors shown here come from a human donor with melanoma.

The table lists this clone with a count of one. The rearrangement links TRBV29-1 to TRBJ2-7; D might be TRBD2 (5 bases). The V end lost 7 bases, the J end lost 2 bases, and 15 bases lay between the germline ends. Germline CDR1 SQVTM, CDR2 ANQGSEA. CDR3 size: 13 residues. The CDR3 protein is CSAEEAGTYEQYF. Written as DNA, the CDR3 is TGCAGCGCCGAGGAGGCAGGTACCTACGAGCAGTACTTC.

This clone was observed a single time. V is TRBV11-2 and J is TRBJ2-7, with 7 positions matching TRBD1. Germline assignment: CDR1 SGHAT and CDR2 FQNNGV. The CDR3 contains 14 residues. Unmatched junction bases numbered 7, after V lost 4 bases and J lost 4 bases. CDR3 loop: CASSSTGNRYEQYF. In nucleotides, the CDR3 is TGTGCCAGCAGCTCGACAGGGAATAGGTACGAGCAGTACTTC.

This clone is a singleton in its sample. The chain carries TRBV27 and TRBJ1-5; 10 nucleotides match TRBD1. CDR1 and CDR2 from the germline V gene are MNHEY and SMNVEV (reference sequence). CDR3 length equals 15 residues. J gave up 0 bases and V 7 bases, and 3 bases lay outside the gene matches. This chain's CDR3 is CASMDRGNSNQPQHF. The CDR3 DNA sequence: TGTGCCAGCATGGACAGGGGGAATAGCAATCAGCCCCAGCATTTT.

The chain carries TRBV7-9 and TRBJ1-2; D remains ambiguous. The CDR3 consists of 16 residues. In germline, CDR1 is SEHNR, CDR2 FQNEAQ (reference sequence). V was clipped by 4 bases and J by 4 bases, with 19 bases between them. The CDR3 loop is CASSSGSSREAYGYTF. The CDR3 nucleotides read TGTGCCAGCAGCTCCGGTTCGTCCCGGGAGGCCTATGGCTACACCTTC.

This chain links TRBV14 with TRBJ2-7; possibly TRBD2 for D (5 bases). The CDR3 consists of 15 residues. The germline V and J ends were trimmed by 3 bases and 5 bases, with 17 bases remaining between them. From germline, CDR1 is SGHDN and CDR2 FVKESK. CDR3 coding DNA: TGTGCCAGCAGCCATTTCAGCGGAAGAGGCGACGAGCAGTACTTC. Protein product: CASSHFSGRGDEQYF. The variable domain in full, completed from reference TRBV14 and TRBJ2-7, reads EAGVTQFPSHSVIEKGQTVTLRCDPISGHDNLYWYRRVMGKEIKFLLHFVKESKQDESGMPNNRFLAERTGGTYSTLKVQPAELEDSGVYFCASSHFSGRGDEQYFGPGTRLTVT.

The chain joins TRBV7-3 to TRBJ2-1; 9 nucleotides line up with TRBD2. Per germline, CDR1 SGHTA and CDR2 FQGTGA. The CDR3 length is 15 residues. Germline trimming cut 2 bases from V and 7 bases from J; bases unmatched to any gene: 6. This CDR3 is CASSLLAGGLNEQFF. The CDR3 DNA is TGTGCCAGCAGCTTACTTGCGGGAGGGCTGAATGAGCAGTTCTTC.

V gene TRBV7-8 combines with J gene TRBJ2-5, with a possible D match to TRBD2 (6 bases). With 8 bases removed from V and 2 bases from J, the gap between germline ends came to 15 bases. Germline CDR1 SGHVS, CDR2 FQNEAQ. CDR3 length: 14 residues. CDR3 protein: CASFSGESQETQYF. DNA for the CDR3: TGTGCCAGCTTTAGCGGCGAAAGTCAAGAGACCCAGTACTTC.

This clone has more than one count but fewer than ten. CDR3 protein: CASSPPGTGNSPLHF. CDR3 bases: TGTGCCAGCAGCCCCCCCGGGACAGGGAATTCACCCCTCCACTTT. The rearrangement uses TRBV7-9 and TRBJ1-6; 9 positions agree with TRBD1. CDR1 SEHNR and CDR2 FQNEAQ come from the germline V gene (reference sequence). The CDR3 is 15 residues long. V lost 5 bases, J lost 7 bases, and 6 bases stayed unmatched.

This chain connects TRBV4-2 to TRBJ2-5; 9 nucleotides line up with TRBD1. Losses at the gene ends were 3 bases for V and 3 bases for J; bases not matched to a gene: 8. The CDR3 has 16 amino acids. Germline V gene lookup returns CDR1 LGHNA and CDR2 YNFKEQ. This chain's CDR3 is CASSHGGQGREETQYF. CDR3 nucleotide sequence: TGTGCCAGCAGCCATGGTGGACAGGGGAGGGAAGAGACCCAGTACTTC.

This rearrangement joins TRBV9 to TRBJ2-4; D might be TRBD2 (6 bases). The germline V gene encodes CDR1 SGDLS and CDR2 YYNGEE. V was cut by 4 bases and J by 8 bases, with 7 bases left in between. There are 11 residues in the CDR3. The CDR3 DNA is TGTGCCAGCAGCAGCGGGTACATTCAGTACTTC. Encoded protein: CASSSGYIQYF.

The CDR3 DNA reads as TGTGCCAGCAGTTCCCCCGGGACCACGGGGGATGAGCAGTTCTTC. This encodes CASSSPGTTGDEQFF. This chain links TRBV6-5 with TRBJ2-1; TRBD2 might be the D (6 bases). V was clipped by 4 bases and J by 8 bases, with 18 bases between them. This CDR3 spans 15 amino acids. In germline, CDR1 is MNHEY, CDR2 SVGAGI.

The chain is built from TRBV7-9 and TRBJ1-1; D gene uncertain. The CDR3 sequence is 14 residues long. Trimming stripped 1 base from V and 1 base from J, with 7 bases between. Germline values: CDR1 SEHNR, CDR2 FQNEAQ (reference sequence). The CDR3 region has the DNA TGTGCCAGCAGCTTAGTCAGCGAGAACACTGAAGCTTTCTTT. It encodes CASSLVSENTEAFF.

The V gene is TRBV27, the J gene TRBJ1-1; D uncertain. In germline, CDR1 is MNHEY, CDR2 SMNVEV (reference sequence). This CDR3 is 13 amino acids long. The V end lost 0 bases, the J end lost 6 bases, and 8 bases lay between the germline ends. This CDR3 is CASSLSGLAEAFF. As DNA, the CDR3 is TGTGCCAGCAGTTTATCCGGTTTAGCTGAAGCTTTCTTT.

The V call is TRBV5-8, the J call TRBJ2-7, with D possibly TRBD1 on 6 matching bases. Germline CDR1 SGHTS, CDR2 YDEGEE. V lost 6 bases and J lost 0, with 10 bases in between. The CDR3 extends over 13 amino acids. This CDR3 reads CASTLQGSYEQYF. The CDR3, as DNA: TGTGCCAGCACCCTACAGGGCTCCTACGAGCAGTACTTC.

J is TRBJ1-2 and V is TRBV10-3, with unresolved D. CDR1 is ENHRY and CDR2 is SYGVKD in the germline V gene. Trimming took off 0 bases at V and 7 bases at J, with 15 bases between the two ends. CDR3 length equals 15 residues. In nucleotides, the CDR3 is TGTGCCATCAGTGAGTCGAGTTTGCGGGGTTTTGGCTACACCTTC. Its translation is CAISESSLRGFGYTF.

This chain links TRBV19 with TRBJ1-2; TRBD1 agrees at 9 bases. V was clipped by 10 bases and J by 3 bases; unmatched bases: 15. Germline CDR1 and CDR2: LNHDA and SQIVND (reference sequence). The CDR3 has 16 residues. The CDR3 reads CATLEKTGGDDYGYTF. CDR3 bases: TGTGCCACCTTGGAAAAAACAGGGGGCGACGACTATGGCTACACCTTC.

The chain combines TRBV4-1 with TRBJ2-7; 10 nucleotides match TRBD1. CDR1 MGHRA and CDR2 YSYEKL come from the germline V gene. The CDR3 consists of 17 residues. J gave up 2 bases and V 1 base, and 8 bases lay outside the gene matches. CDR3 in amino acids: CASSQVRGQGYPYEQYF. CDR3 in DNA: TGCGCCAGCAGCCAAGTCAGGGGACAGGGGTACCCCTACGAGCAGTACTTC.

The chain has TRBV7-9 and TRBJ1-5; no clear D gene. With 1 base removed from V and 5 bases from J, the gap between germline ends came to 9 bases. From germline, CDR1 is SEHNR and CDR2 FQNEAQ (reference sequence). The CDR3 extends over 14 amino acids. For the CDR3, the DNA is TGTGCCAGCAGCTTAGTCGGGATTGATCAGCCCCAGCATTTT. Amino acids: CASSLVGIDQPQHF.